These 24 T cell receptor beta chains originate from one sample sequenced in a study of identical twins. Each CDR3 protein gets one entry after TCRdb re-called the 5' RACE reads with MiXCR. The sample contains 400,000 to 500,000 distinct CDR3 sequences, about 18% of which appear only once. Specimen: naive T cells sorted from blood. The origin of the receptors is a man aged 45 to 65 in good health.

The V call is TRBV5-1, the J call TRBJ2-2; TRBD2 aligns across 16 bases. The CDR3 has 19 residues. The V gene's germline CDR1 is SGHRS and CDR2 YFSETQ. V gave up 4 bases and J gave up 6 bases; unmatched junction bases: 12. The CDR3 nucleotides are TGCGCCAGCAGCATCACCGGGACTAGCGGGGGGGCCGTAGCCGGGGAGCTGTTTTTT. This encodes CASSITGTSGGAVAGELFF.

This clonotype has at least ten counts. J is TRBJ2-7 and V is TRBV18, with 8 bases lining up with TRBD2. Looked up from germline, CDR1 is KGHSH and CDR2 is LQKENI. The CDR3 runs to 15 residues. Losses at the gene ends were 3 bases for V and 1 base for J; bases not matched to a gene: 5. CDR3 nucleotides: TGTGCCAGCTCACCTCCCGGGACTAGTTCCTACGAGCAGTACTTC. Translating it yields CASSPPGTSSYEQYF.

This clonotype has only a few counts. This chain links TRBV20-1 with TRBJ2-3; possibly TRBD2 for D (6 bases). Looked up from germline, CDR1 is DFQATT and CDR2 is SNEGSKA (reference sequence). There are 14 residues in the CDR3. Deletions cut 1 base from V and 0 bases from J, with 8 bases between. The CDR3: CSARAGTSTDTQYF. In nucleotides, the CDR3 is TGCAGTGCTAGAGCAGGGACTAGCACAGATACGCAGTATTTT.

The chain carries TRBV12-3 or TRBV12-4 and TRBJ2-1; the match to TRBD1 covers 7 bases. The CDR3 has 17 residues. With V trimmed by 5 bases and J by 1 base, 11 bases remained unmatched. The chain's CDR3 is CASSPGQTLGSYNEQFF. The CDR3 DNA is TGTGCCAGCAGTCCGGGACAGACCCTGGGGTCCTACAATGAGCAGTTCTTC.

This chain links TRBV7-2 with TRBJ2-7; TRBD2 matches 7 bases. Germline CDR1 is SGHTA and CDR2 is FQGNSA. CDR3 length: 15 amino acids. J lost 3 bases, V lost 4 bases, and 9 bases had no gene match. Written as DNA, the CDR3 is TGTGCCAGCAGCTCCCGGATTGGCGGGGGCTACGAGCAGTACTTC. Translation: CASSSRIGGGYEQYF.

This clonotype has just a few counts. V gene TRBV20-1 combines with J gene TRBJ2-7; D might be TRBD2 (5 bases). The V and J ends lost 0 bases and 4 bases respectively, with 10 bases between them. This CDR3 contains 13 residues. The germline CDR1 and CDR2 sequences are DFQATT and SNEGSKA (reference sequence). This CDR3 reads CSAREGAEYEQYF. DNA for the CDR3: TGCAGTGCTAGAGAAGGAGCGGAGTACGAGCAGTACTTC.

This clonotype has at least ten counts. The rearrangement uses TRBV3-1 and TRBJ2-1; D remains unclear. V was shortened by 2 bases and J by 8 bases, with 4 bases between the two germline ends. This CDR3 has 11 residues. Looked up from germline, CDR1 is LGHDT and CDR2 is YNNKEL (reference sequence). This CDR3 is CASSQMHEQFF. CDR3 in DNA: TGTGCCAGCAGCCAAATGCATGAGCAGTTCTTC.

This clonotype was counted a few times. J is TRBJ2-6 and V is TRBV4-1, with TRBD2 matching over 13 bases. With V trimmed by 3 bases and J by 1 base, 12 bases remained unmatched. CDR3 length: 21 residues. Germline CDR1 is MGHRA and CDR2 is YSYEKL. The CDR3 DNA reads TGCGCCAGCAGCCAGGGCTCCCGGGGACTAGCGGGACCGTCTGGGGCCAACGTCCTGACTTTC. Its translation: CASSQGSRGLAGPSGANVLTF.

In this sample, this clonotype turned up many times. The genes are TRBV10-3 and TRBJ1-3; no reliable D call. Per germline, CDR1 ENHRY and CDR2 SYGVKD. V lost 0 bases and J 7 bases, leaving 13 bases between the germline ends. The length of the CDR3 is 15 residues. The CDR3 region is CAISESNLLVNTIYF. CDR3 sequence (DNA): TGTGCCATCAGTGAGTCGAATTTGTTGGTGAACACCATATATTTT.

This clonotype was counted between two and nine times. V and J are TRBV7-9 and TRBJ2-1; 10 bases line up with TRBD1. Germline loops: CDR1 SEHNR, CDR2 FQNEAQ (reference sequence). Unmatched junction bases numbered 4, after V lost 3 bases and J lost 8 bases. CDR3 length: 14 residues. The CDR3 protein is CASSFRQGADEQFF. DNA for the CDR3: TGTGCCAGCAGCTTTAGACAGGGGGCGGATGAGCAGTTCTTC.

The gene calls are TRBV6-1 and TRBJ2-1; 8 bases fit TRBD1. Looked up from germline, CDR1 is MNHNS and CDR2 is SASEGT. V was pared by 5 bases and J by 3 bases, with 9 bases of the junction left unmatched. This CDR3 contains 16 residues. CDR3 sequence (DNA): TGTGCCAGCAGTCAGATTGACAGGGGCAGCTACAATGAGCAGTTCTTC. Its protein is CASSQIDRGSYNEQFF.

The V gene is TRBV20-1, the J gene TRBJ2-7; TRBD2 agrees at 10 bases. Losses at the gene ends were 7 bases for V and 2 bases for J; bases not matched to a gene: 8. From germline, CDR1 is DFQATT and CDR2 SNEGSKA (reference sequence). This CDR3 is 14 amino acids long. This chain's CDR3 is CSVASGSWPYEQYF. CDR3 sequence (DNA): TGCAGTGTGGCTAGCGGGAGTTGGCCCTACGAGCAGTACTTC.

This clonotype has just a few counts. This rearrangement joins TRBV7-2 to TRBJ1-1; a weak D match, TRBD1 (5 bases). V gave up 3 bases and J gave up 1 base, with 12 bases separating them. CDR1 is SGHTA, CDR2 FQGNSA, per germline. This CDR3 is 15 amino acids long. CDR3 sequence reads: CASSLSTGANTEAFF. The CDR3 DNA reads as TGTGCCAGCAGCTTGAGCACAGGAGCGAACACTGAAGCTTTCTTT.

This clonotype was seen ten or more times. The V call is TRBV7-2, the J call TRBJ2-5; a possible D gene is TRBD1 (6 bases). CDR1 and CDR2 from the germline V gene are SGHTA and FQGNSA. CDR3 length equals 14 residues. Trimming removed 5 bases from V and 1 base from J, with 11 bases in between. The CDR3 reads CASSKGQFQETQYF. The CDR3 nucleotides are TGTGCCAGCAGCAAAGGACAGTTCCAAGAGACCCAGTACTTC.

This clonotype was seen a few times. This chain joins TRBV4-1 and TRBJ1-5; weak D call: TRBD1 (6 bases). Germline V gives CDR1 MGHRA, CDR2 YSYEKL. The CDR3 length is 15 residues. The ends were cut back, 1 base at V and 1 base at J, with 8 bases in the middle. As DNA, the CDR3 is TGCGCCAGCAGCCAAGGGGGGCAGAGCAATCAGCCCCAGCATTTT. It specifies CASSQGGQSNQPQHF.

V usage is TRBV7-8 and J usage is TRBJ1-4; no clear D. The CDR3 has 15 amino acids. The V end was cut by 5 bases, the J end by 0 bases, with 10 bases between. Germline CDR1 and CDR2: SGHVS and FQNEAQ. In DNA, the CDR3 is TGTGCCAGCAGCGCAACGGTTGCAACTAATGAAAAACTGTTTTTT. Translated, it gives CASSATVATNEKLFF.

This clonotype was seen a handful of times. This rearrangement joins TRBV10-2 to TRBJ2-7; 8 nucleotides line up with TRBD2. V lost 6 bases and J lost 4; bases outside the gene matches: 5. CDR3 length equals 13 residues. The germline CDR1 and CDR2 sequences are WSHSY and SAAADI. CDR3 sequence (DNA): TGCGCCAGCAGAGGACTAGCTTCTTACGAGCAGTACTTC. Its protein is CASRGLASYEQYF.

The chain carries TRBV6-1 and TRBJ2-5, with 10 nucleotides matching TRBD1. J lost 3 bases, V lost 6 bases, and 13 bases had no gene match. The length of the CDR3 is 17 residues. The germline gives CDR1 MNHNS, CDR2 SASEGT. The CDR3 coding sequence is TGTGCCAGCAGGGCCGGGACAGGGGTCCACAAGAAAGAGACCCAGTACTTC. It specifies CASRAGTGVHKKETQYF.

This clonotype was seen a few times. This rearrangement joins TRBV6-1 to TRBJ2-6; D is perhaps TRBD1 or TRBD2 (5 bases each). V was pared by 6 bases and J by 0 bases, with 12 bases between. Germline V lookup: CDR1 MNHNS, CDR2 SASEGT. The CDR3 is 16 residues long. The CDR3 protein is CASRPRGPSGANVLTF. The CDR3 bases are TGTGCCAGCAGGCCCCGGGGCCCCTCTGGGGCCAACGTCCTGACTTTC.

This clonotype was seen ten or more times. V is TRBV7-9 and J is TRBJ1-1; the match to TRBD1 covers 7 bases. J gave up 8 bases and V 2 bases, and 5 bases lay outside the gene matches. The CDR3 is 13 amino acids. Germline assignment: CDR1 SEHNR and CDR2 FQNEAQ (reference sequence). The CDR3 here is CASSLNPGQEAFF. The CDR3 DNA reads TGTGCCAGCAGCTTAAACCCGGGACAGGAAGCTTTCTTT.

This clonotype was picked up many times. The J gene is TRBJ2-5, the V gene TRBV29-1, with TRBD1 as a possible D gene (8 bases). The germline V gene encodes CDR1 SQVTM and CDR2 ANQGSEA. The CDR3 runs to 13 residues. V was cut by 4 bases and J by 5 bases, with 14 bases left in between. Written as DNA, the CDR3 is TGCAGCGTTGGGACAGGGCGGGGGGAGACCCAGTACTTC. Amino acid sequence: CSVGTGRGETQYF.

This rearrangement joins TRBV6-1 to TRBJ2-7, with 7 bases fitting TRBD1. The CDR3 runs 14 residues. V trimming: 5 bases; J trimming: 3 bases; junction bases outside the gene matches: 7. The germline V gene has CDR1 MNHNS and CDR2 SASEGT. The CDR3 nucleotides are TGTGCCAGCAGTCCTCAAGACAGGGACTACGAGCAGTACTTC. This translates into CASSPQDRDYEQYF.

This chain connects TRBV12-3 or TRBV12-4 to TRBJ1-5; D possibly corresponds to TRBD1 (5 bases). The CDR3 length is 14 residues. V was clipped by 5 bases and J by 4 bases, with 12 bases between them. DNA for the CDR3: TGTGCCAGCAGTCCGCCAGGGTTGAATCAGCCCCAGCATTTT. The encoded protein is CASSPPGLNQPQHF.

This rearrangement joins TRBV20-1 to TRBJ1-4; D perhaps matches TRBD1 (5 bases). Deletions cut 0 bases from V and 3 bases from J, with 20 bases between. CDR1 and CDR2 from the germline V gene are DFQATT and SNEGSKA (reference sequence). CDR3 size: 18 residues. CDR3 amino acids: CSARDWAVLRGANEKLFF. CDR3 coding DNA: TGCAGTGCTAGAGATTGGGCGGTTCTGAGGGGAGCTAATGAAAAACTGTTTTTT.